The clone carrying this TCR beta chain was seen more than once but under ten times. Its cognate antigen is unknown. The source of the sample is a study of identical twins. Study conclusions and caveats: Instead of following the same donors, the conclusions were based on cross-sectional statistical analysis. Twin-shared out-of-frame alpha sequences were enriched for low generation probability. A lower insertion count was a feature of abundant cord blood beta clonotypes, with no such feature in memory repertoires.

TCRdb passed the 5' RACE reads through MiXCR, listing each CDR3 protein once. The sample holds fewer than 550,000 distinct CDR3 sequences; over 11% are singletons and the top ten take about 0.97%. The CDR3 is 15 amino acids. Germline CDR1 reads SGHRS; CDR2 reads YFSETQ. V was pared by 4 bases and J by 2 bases, with 14 bases between. These same data were also listed under a study on yellow fever vaccine responses in identical twins.

The chain joins TRBV5-1 to TRBJ2-3; D is unresolved. The receptor was derived from a woman aged 18-29 years in good health. Sequenced: CD4+ T cells sorted from blood. Here the CDR3 reads CASSLPNPSTDTQYF. The CDR3 DNA is TGCGCCAGCAGCCTCCCGAATCCCTCCACAGATACGCAGTATTTT.